This TCR beta chain stems from a study of identical twins. Notes on the study in general: Models predicted too little out-of-frame TCR alpha sharing in monozygotic twins. Fewer insertions were carried by abundant cord blood beta clonotypes, but none was seen in memory repertoires.

TCRdb independently ran MiXCR on the 5' RACE reads; one entry per CDR3 protein. The data contain around 250,000 distinct CDR3 sequences, 6.5% to 8% of them seen just once; the ten biggest clones take up roughly 15%. Only a few counts were recorded for this clonotype. Its antigen is unidentified. After removal of 4 bases from V and 3 bases from J, the junction contained 8 bases not matched to a gene. Germline CDR1 and CDR2: MNHEY and SMNVEV (reference sequence). This CDR3 comprises 15 residues. The same sample was also used in a study of T cells expressing NK-cell markers.

The sample comprised CD8+ T cells sorted from blood. The V gene is TRBV27, the J gene TRBJ2-7; TRBD2 aligns across 8 bases. This TCR derives from a young woman in good health. CDR3 bases: TGTGCCAGCAGTTCCCCCGGGGGGGGACTCTACGAGCAGTACTTC. It codes for CASSSPGGGLYEQYF.